The clone carrying this T cell receptor (beta chain) occurred once. The entry originates in a study of cytomegalovirus exposure and HLA in healthy donors. Germline assignment: CDR1 SGHDN and CDR2 FVKESK. The CDR3 runs to 18 residues. The V segment lost 4 bases and the J segment 1 base; nucleotides outside the gene matches: 9. The table came from immunoSEQ multiplex PCR; TCRdb's copy has only in-frame clones and leaves some out. The repertoire holds more than 85,000 clones, 88% seen once, with more than 2% in the top ten. The validation cohort, a group of more than 100 subjects, included the donors and was separate from the roughly 620-subject first cohort.

The sequence derives from a woman aged 18-35 years in good health and CMV-seronegative. Sequences were obtained from PBMCs. The V call is TRBV14, the J call TRBJ2-3; 12 bases fit TRBD2. For the CDR3, the DNA is TGTGCCAGCAGCCTAGGACTAGCGGGAAGGAAGCGCACAGATACGCAGTATTTT. Its translation: CASSLGLAGRKRTDTQYF. Combining the CDR3 with reference TRBV14 and TRBJ2-3 gives the whole variable domain EAGVTQFPSHSVIEKGQTVTLRCDPISGHDNLYWYRRVMGKEIKFLLHFVKESKQDESGMPNNRFLAERTGGTYSTLKVQPAELEDSGVYFCASSLGLAGRKRTDTQYFGPGTRLTVL.